The 28 T cell receptor beta chains in this list originate from one sample, sequenced in a study of blood T cells in healthy people across ages. The second PCR ran roughly 6 to 11 cycles with a sample-barcoded 5' primer and J-beta primers. TCRdb used MiXCR to reprocess the 5' RACE reads, holding one entry per CDR3 protein. The table records 500,000 to 600,000 distinct CDR3 sequences, roughly a quarter of them present only once. Sequenced sample: blood. Receptor source: a woman between 65 and 79 years old in good health.

This clonotype was seen only a few times. This chain connects TRBV4-3 to TRBJ2-2; TRBD2 is a possible D gene (6 bases). Trimming left V 5 bases short and J 4 bases short, with 11 bases between. The CDR3 sequence is 14 residues long. Germline V lookup: CDR1 LGHNA, CDR2 YSLEER. CDR3 sequence (DNA): TGCGCCAGCAGCGGAGGGCGTCTCACCGGGGAGCTGTTTTTT. Translating gives CASSGGRLTGELFF.

The chain employs TRBV4-3 and TRBJ1-4; D is uncertain. This CDR3 has 14 residues. V gave up 0 bases and J gave up 2 bases, with 4 bases separating them. Germline values: CDR1 LGHNA, CDR2 YSLEER. The CDR3 DNA sequence: TGCGCCAGCAGCCAAGAAGGTACTAATGAAAAACTGTTTTTT. This encodes CASSQEGTNEKLFF.

About this clonotype itself: The DNA is omitted, as the CDR3 cannot be located on it reliably, and the CDR3 follows TCRdb's listing. The gene calls are TRBV9 and TRBJ1-4; the table's D call, TRBD1, has no DNA check behind it. The CDR3 sequence runs 15 residues, both termini included. CDR1 is SGDLS, CDR2 YYNGEE, per germline. The CDR3 loop reads CASSVAPGSGEKLLF.

This clonotype was counted only a few times. In DNA form, the CDR3 reads TGTGCCAGCAGCTTAGCCTGGGGGGAATACAATGAGCAGTTCTTC. It specifies CASSLAWGEYNEQFF. The chain uses TRBV7-2 and TRBJ2-1, with a weak D call TRBD2 (6 bases). V lost 0 bases, J lost 4 bases, and 10 bases lay in between. The CDR3 is made up of 15 amino acids. The germline V gene has CDR1 SGHTA and CDR2 FQGNSA.

This clonotype has just a few counts. The chain employs TRBV6-2 or TRBV6-3 and TRBJ2-7; D is perhaps TRBD2 (7 bases). The germline V gene has CDR1 MNHEY and CDR2 SVGEGT. CDR3 size: 15 residues. Trimming pared 4 bases from V and 2 bases from J, leaving 15 bases between. The CDR3 DNA sequence: TGTGCCAGCAGTTTTTCGCGGGGGCCCCCCTACGAGCAGTACTTC. This codes for CASSFSRGPPYEQYF.

There are a few counts of this clonotype. The chain uses TRBV9 and TRBJ2-5; 7 nucleotides match TRBD1. Germline assignment: CDR1 SGDLS and CDR2 YYNGEE. CDR3 length equals 16 residues. The trim removed 3 bases at V and 5 bases at J, leaving 13 bases unmatched. The CDR3 bases are TGTGCCAGCAGCGCCTCCTCAAAGGGGGCGACGGAGACCCAGTACTTC. Translation gives CASSASSKGATETQYF.

The chain couples TRBV10-3 to TRBJ1-2, with 10 positions matching TRBD1. Germline V gives CDR1 ENHRY, CDR2 SYGVKD. V gave up 10 bases and J gave up 8 bases; unmatched junction bases: 10. This CDR3 spans 13 amino acids. CDR3 bases: TGTGCCACCGGGACAGGGGCTTTTAGAGGCTACACCTTC. Its protein product is CATGTGAFRGYTF.

This clonotype was picked up one time. At one of its ends the junction is not consistent with the germline gene, which may arise from a read error. The rearrangement joins TRBV4-2 to TRBJ2-2; maybe TRBD2 (5 bases). The CDR3 has 17 residues. CDR1 is LGHNA, CDR2 YNFKEQ, per germline. CDR3 region: CASSPQRAAAYTGEPFF. CDR3 DNA: TGTGCCAGCAGCCCCCAGAGGGCGGCAGCATACACCGGGGAGCCGTTTTTT.

V usage is TRBV7-2 and J usage is TRBJ2-5, with a weak D call TRBD2 (6 bases). This CDR3 has 15 residues. V gave up 5 bases and J gave up 4 bases, with 17 bases separating them. Germline CDR1 reads SGHTA; CDR2 reads FQGNSA. As DNA, the CDR3 is TGTGCCAGCAGCCCAGCGGTGGAGGGTGGAGAGACCCAGTACTTC. Amino acids: CASSPAVEGGETQYF.

V usage is TRBV7-3 and J usage is TRBJ2-1, with 7 nucleotides matching TRBD1. Germline CDR1 is SGHTA and CDR2 is FQGTGA. Germline trimming cut 3 bases from V and 7 bases from J; bases unmatched to any gene: 3. The CDR3 is made up of 13 amino acids. The CDR3 sequence: CASSFGTENEQFF. In DNA form, the CDR3 reads TGTGCCAGCAGCTTTGGGACAGAAAATGAGCAGTTCTTC.

At least ten counts were recorded for this clonotype. The gene calls are TRBV20-1 and TRBJ2-7, with D perhaps matching TRBD2 (5 bases). Germline lookup yields CDR1 DFQATT and CDR2 SNEGSKA (reference sequence). With 5 bases removed from V and 6 bases from J, the gap between germline ends came to 23 bases. This CDR3 region has 15 residues. The CDR3 spells CSADRRSGPISEQYF. DNA for the CDR3: TGCAGTGCTGATCGGAGGTCAGGACCGATTAGCGAGCAGTACTTC.

This chain connects TRBV12-3 or TRBV12-4 to TRBJ2-5; 10 bases fit TRBD1. This CDR3 is 15 amino acids long. The ends lost 4 bases at V and 3 bases at J; junction bases unmatched: 5. The CDR3 reads CASSSRDRGKETQYF. The CDR3 region has the DNA TGTGCCAGCAGTTCTCGGGACAGGGGTAAAGAGACCCAGTACTTC.

The rearrangement links TRBV20-1 to TRBJ1-1, with D uncertain. V gave up 4 bases and J gave up 2 bases, with 14 bases separating them. Germline V gene sequence: CDR1 DFQATT, CDR2 SNEGSKA (reference sequence). The length of the CDR3 is 14 residues. The CDR3, as DNA: TGCAGTGCTACCCGAGGGAATGTCAACACTGAAGCTTTCTTT. Protein product: CSATRGNVNTEAFF.

The chain carries TRBV7-9 and TRBJ1-4; D uncertain. The length of the CDR3 is 14 residues. Germline lookup yields CDR1 SEHNR and CDR2 FQNEAQ (reference sequence). Trimming removed 8 bases at V and 7 bases at J, with 17 bases between. The CDR3 coding sequence is TGTGCCAGCTCCCCTCCCAGCTCGAGTGAAAAACTGTTTTTT. Translated: CASSPPSSSEKLFF.

This clonotype has a handful of counts. The chain is built from TRBV6-1 and TRBJ2-7, with D possibly TRBD1 on 5 matching bases. Germline values: CDR1 MNHNS, CDR2 SASEGT. The CDR3 is 18 residues long. Trimming left V 7 bases short and J 3 bases short, with 28 bases between. CDR3 in amino acids: CASTRLGVLGPEVYEQYF. The CDR3 DNA is TGTGCCAGCACGAGATTAGGGGTACTTGGCCCTGAGGTCTACGAGCAGTACTTC.

This chain joins TRBV5-1 and TRBJ2-5, with 8 bases that match TRBD1. The V gene end was trimmed by 7 bases and the J gene end by 3 bases; junction bases not matched to a gene: 8. The CDR3 contains 14 residues. Germline lookup yields CDR1 SGHRS and CDR2 YFSETQ. The CDR3 DNA sequence: TGCGCCAGCGCCTGGCAGGGGGCCAAAGAGACCCAGTACTTC. Its protein product is CASAWQGAKETQYF. Based on the CDR3 plus reference TRBV5-1 and TRBJ2-5, the full variable domain is KAGVTQTPRYLIKTRGQQVTLSCSPISGHRSVSWYQQTPGQGLQFLFEYFSETQRNKGNFPGRFSGRQFSNSRSEMNVSTLELGDSALYLCASAWQGAKETQYFGPGTRLLVL.

In this sample, this clonotype turned up a few times. This chain joins TRBV5-1 and TRBJ2-1; D remains unclear. From germline, CDR1 is SGHRS and CDR2 YFSETQ. The CDR3 is made up of 14 amino acids. V was shortened by 4 bases and J by 0 bases, with 8 bases between the two germline ends. The CDR3 here is CASSARTSYNEQFF. In DNA form, the CDR3 reads TGCGCCAGCAGCGCCCGGACCTCCTACAATGAGCAGTTCTTC.

This clonotype showed up just a few times. This rearrangement joins TRBV18 to TRBJ2-1, with 8 bases lining up with TRBD2. Germline V gene sequence: CDR1 KGHSH, CDR2 LQKENI. V trimming: 0 bases; J trimming: 7 bases; junction bases outside the gene matches: 5. CDR3 length: 15 amino acids. CDR3 loop: CASSPPGLVLNEQFF. In DNA, the CDR3 is TGTGCCAGCTCACCACCGGGACTAGTATTGAATGAGCAGTTCTTC. Together with reference TRBV18 and TRBJ2-1, the CDR3 gives the full variable domain: NAGVMQNPRHLVRRRGQEARLRCSPMKGHSHVYWYRQLPEEGLKFMVYLQKENIIDESGMPKERFSAEFPKEGPSILRIQQVVRGDSAAYFCASSPPGLVLNEQFFGPGTRLTVL.

The chain combines TRBV3-1 with TRBJ1-1, with a weak D call TRBD1 (5 bases). Trimming stripped 3 bases from V and 13 bases from J, with 15 bases between. The CDR3 is 12 residues long. Germline loops: CDR1 LGHDT, CDR2 YNNKEL (reference sequence). CDR3 in DNA: TGTGCCAGCAGCCAGGGAGGGGCCGGCGGTTTCTTT. Its protein is CASSQGGAGGFF. Full variable domain (remainder filled in from reference TRBV3-1 and TRBJ1-1): DTAVSQTPKYLVTQMGNDKSIKCEQNLGHDTMYWYKQDSKKFLKIMFSYNNKELIINETVPNRFSPKSPDKAHLNLHINSLELGDSAVYFCASSQGGAGGFFGQGTRLTVV.

The rearrangement joins TRBV20-1 to TRBJ2-2; 8 bases are shared with TRBD1. With 6 bases clipped from V and 12 bases from J, the junction kept 15 bases outside the gene matches. The CDR3 is 14 amino acids. Looked up from germline, CDR1 is DFQATT and CDR2 is SNEGSKA (reference sequence). The CDR3 is CSATDGQGEGKLFF. In DNA form, the CDR3 reads TGCAGTGCGACCGATGGACAGGGAGAGGGAAAGCTGTTTTTT.

This clonotype was counted between two and nine times. The CDR3, as DNA: TGTGCCAGCAGTCCAACGTTGGGAACCAAAAACATTCAGTACTTC. It is translated as CASSPTLGTKNIQYF. The genes are TRBV6-6 and TRBJ2-4, with D uncertain. Germline assignment: CDR1 MNHNY and CDR2 SVGAGI (reference sequence). Trimming took 5 bases from V and 2 from J, leaving 13 bases between them. This CDR3 region has 15 residues.

This clonotype occurred a few times. The chain employs TRBV12-5 and TRBJ1-1, with a possible D match to TRBD1 (5 bases). CDR3 length: 12 residues. Germline V gives CDR1 LGHNT, CDR2 FRNRAP. V lost 4 bases and J lost 7, with 10 bases in between. CDR3 region: CASGWGVFEAFF. CDR3 nucleotides: TGTGCTAGTGGTTGGGGGGTGTTTGAAGCTTTCTTT.

This clonotype came up a few times. J is TRBJ1-3 and V is TRBV20-1; no reliable D call. In germline, CDR1 is DFQATT, CDR2 SNEGSKA (reference sequence). Trimming stripped 6 bases from V and 0 bases from J, with 12 bases between. CDR3 size: 14 residues. CDR3 residues: CSATNRVSGNTIYF. The CDR3 nucleotides read TGCAGTGCGACTAACAGAGTCTCTGGAAACACCATATATTTT.

The rearrangement joins TRBV11-1 to TRBJ1-2, with D unresolved. The CDR3 contains 13 residues. Per the germline V gene, CDR1 is SGHAT and CDR2 is FQDESV (reference sequence). The V gene lost 5 bases and the J gene lost 8 bases, with 15 bases spanning the gap. DNA for the CDR3: TGTGCCAGCAGCCCGGGCCCGGAGCGGGGCTACACCTTC. The encoded protein is CASSPGPERGYTF. Variable domain in full (rest from reference TRBV11-1 and TRBJ1-2): EAEVAQSPRYKITEKSQAVAFWCDPISGHATLYWYRQILGQGPELLVQFQDESVVDDSQLPKDRFSAERLKGVDSTLKIQPAELGDSAMYLCASSPGPERGYTFGSGTRLTVV.

The chain is built from TRBV3-1 and TRBJ1-2, with D uncertain. V was trimmed by 0 bases and J by 4 bases, leaving 12 bases between them. In germline, CDR1 is LGHDT, CDR2 YNNKEL (reference sequence). CDR3 length equals 15 residues. The CDR3 here is CASSQELQPVYGYTF. CDR3 nucleotide sequence: TGTGCCAGCAGCCAAGAACTACAGCCCGTCTATGGCTACACCTTC.

In this sample, this clonotype turned up a few times. This sequence joins TRBV29-1 and TRBJ1-4; tentatively, D is TRBD1 (6 bases). Germline V lookup: CDR1 SQVTM, CDR2 ANQGSEA. The V end lost 0 bases, the J end lost 8 bases, and 13 bases lay between the germline ends. This CDR3 has 14 amino acids. The CDR3 is CSVEDRTVREKLFF. The CDR3 bases are TGCAGCGTTGAAGACCGGACAGTAAGGGAAAAACTGTTTTTT.

Here the CDR3 DNA reads TGCGCCAGCAGCCCGCATCTCGGGGGGGGGTCGGAGACCCAGTACTTC. This codes for CASSPHLGGGSETQYF. This chain uses TRBV4-3 with TRBJ2-5; 8 bases match TRBD2. The CDR3 loop spans 16 amino acids. After removal of 4 bases from V and 5 bases from J, the junction contained 12 bases not matched to a gene. Germline V gives CDR1 LGHNA, CDR2 YSLEER.

This clonotype was recorded a few times. The V and J genes are TRBV7-2 and TRBJ2-2; 9 nucleotides align to TRBD2. Germline trimming cut 3 bases from V and 4 bases from J; bases unmatched to any gene: 9. The CDR3 loop spans 17 amino acids. Looked up from germline, CDR1 is SGHTA and CDR2 is FQGNSA. The CDR3 is CASSFLPAGGRTGELFF. The CDR3 DNA sequence: TGTGCCAGCAGCTTTTTGCCAGCGGGGGGTCGCACCGGGGAGCTGTTTTTT. The full variable domain, its missing parts supplied by reference TRBV7-2 and TRBJ2-2, is GAGVSQSPSNKVTEKGKDVELRCDPISGHTALYWYRQSLGQGLEFLIYFQGNSAPDKSGLPSDRFSAERTGGSVSTLTIQRTQQEDSAVYLCASSFLPAGGRTGELFFGEGSRLTVL.